The entry that follows covers one T cell receptor (beta chain) sequence. Authors' analysis steps: Estimates of nucleated cell counts were drawn from the amplification of reference gene primers. TCRdb's table, derived via immunoSEQ multiplex PCR, lists solely in-frame clones and lacks some. That table furnishes V, J and clone size, whereas the DNA furnished D and trimming. This sample carries about 290,000 clones, around 81% of them seen once, and the ten largest clones take 4% to 5%. The CDR3 covers 15 residues. V was clipped by 4 bases and J by 3 bases, with 15 bases between them. From germline, CDR1 is SGHTS and CDR2 YDEGEE. This entry comes from a study of blood T cell repertoires in COVID-19. Study context: Collection of acute and convalescent COVID-19 samples took place in the United States, Italy and Spain. The analysed material was cDNA or gDNA that came from T cells, B-cell-depleted T cells, or PBMCs.

V and J are TRBV5-8 and TRBJ2-3; tentative D call: TRBD2 (6 bases). Sequencing was performed on peripheral blood. The clonotype was recovered from a woman aged 45-65 years with active or convalescent COVID-19. The CDR3 nucleotides read TGTGCCAGCAGCAGGAGGGCCACCGGGACAGATACGCAGTATTTT. Its translation: CASSRRATGTDTQYF.